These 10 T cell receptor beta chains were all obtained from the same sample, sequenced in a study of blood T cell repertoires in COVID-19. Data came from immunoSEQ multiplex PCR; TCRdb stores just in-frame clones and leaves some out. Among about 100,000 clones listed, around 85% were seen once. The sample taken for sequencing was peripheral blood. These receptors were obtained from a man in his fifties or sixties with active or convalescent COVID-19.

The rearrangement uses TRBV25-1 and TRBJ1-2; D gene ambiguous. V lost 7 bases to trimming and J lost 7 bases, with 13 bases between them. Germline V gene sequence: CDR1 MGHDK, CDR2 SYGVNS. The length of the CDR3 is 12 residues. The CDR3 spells CASMGPTVGYTF. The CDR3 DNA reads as TGTGCCAGCATGGGCCCGACGGTTGGCTACACCTTC.

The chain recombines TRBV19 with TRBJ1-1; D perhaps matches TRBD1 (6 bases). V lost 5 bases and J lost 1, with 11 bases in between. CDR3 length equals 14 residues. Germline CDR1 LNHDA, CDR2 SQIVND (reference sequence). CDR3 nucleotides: TGTGCCAGTAGTCCGAGCAGGGGGAACACTGAAGCTTTCTTT. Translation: CASSPSRGNTEAFF.

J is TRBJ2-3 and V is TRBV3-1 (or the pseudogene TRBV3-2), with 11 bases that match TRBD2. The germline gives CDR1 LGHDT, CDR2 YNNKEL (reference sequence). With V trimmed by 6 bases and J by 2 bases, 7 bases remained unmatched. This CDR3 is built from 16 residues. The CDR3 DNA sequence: TGTGCCAGCAGTCCTCTAGCGGGAGGCCTCACAGATACGCAGTATTTT. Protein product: CASSPLAGGLTDTQYF.

The CDR3: CASSDWQDKGYEQYF. In DNA, the CDR3 is TGTGCCAGCAGTGATTGGCAGGACAAGGGCTACGAGCAGTACTTC. The J gene is TRBJ2-7, the V gene TRBV25-1, with D possibly being TRBD1 (5 bases). CDR3 length: 15 residues. Germline V lookup: CDR1 MGHDK, CDR2 SYGVNS. V was shortened by 3 bases and J by 3 bases, with 15 bases between the two germline ends.

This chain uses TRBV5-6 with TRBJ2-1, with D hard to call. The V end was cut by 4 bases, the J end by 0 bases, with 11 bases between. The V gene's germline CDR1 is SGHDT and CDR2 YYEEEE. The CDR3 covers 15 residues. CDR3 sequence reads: CASSRNFNSYNEQFF. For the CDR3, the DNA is TGTGCCAGCAGCCGTAACTTCAACTCCTACAATGAGCAGTTCTTC.

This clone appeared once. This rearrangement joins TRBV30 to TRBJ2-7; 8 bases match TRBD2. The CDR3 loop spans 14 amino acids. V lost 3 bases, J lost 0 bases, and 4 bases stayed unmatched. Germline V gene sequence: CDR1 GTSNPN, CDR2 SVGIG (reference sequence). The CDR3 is CAWRVAGSSYEQYF. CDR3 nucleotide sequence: TGTGCCTGGAGGGTAGCGGGGAGCTCCTACGAGCAGTACTTC.

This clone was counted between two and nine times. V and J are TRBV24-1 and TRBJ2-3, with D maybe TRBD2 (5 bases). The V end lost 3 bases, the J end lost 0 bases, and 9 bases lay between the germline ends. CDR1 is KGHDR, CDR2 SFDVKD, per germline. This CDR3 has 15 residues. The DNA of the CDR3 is TGTGCCACCAGTGATATAAGCGGAAGCACAGATACGCAGTATTTT. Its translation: CATSDISGSTDTQYF.

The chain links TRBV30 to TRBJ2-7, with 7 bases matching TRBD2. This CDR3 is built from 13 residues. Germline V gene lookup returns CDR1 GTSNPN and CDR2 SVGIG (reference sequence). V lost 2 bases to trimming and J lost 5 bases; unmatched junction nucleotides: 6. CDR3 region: CAWSSAGRDEQYF. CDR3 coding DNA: TGTGCCTGGAGTTCAGCGGGAAGGGACGAGCAGTACTTC.

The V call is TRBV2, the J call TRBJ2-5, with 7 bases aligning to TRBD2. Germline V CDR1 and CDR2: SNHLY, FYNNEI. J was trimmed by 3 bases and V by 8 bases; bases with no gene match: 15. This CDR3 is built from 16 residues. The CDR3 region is CASSNARGRGEETQYF. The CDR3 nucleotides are TGTGCCAGCTCAAACGCCCGCGGGAGAGGGGAAGAGACCCAGTACTTC.

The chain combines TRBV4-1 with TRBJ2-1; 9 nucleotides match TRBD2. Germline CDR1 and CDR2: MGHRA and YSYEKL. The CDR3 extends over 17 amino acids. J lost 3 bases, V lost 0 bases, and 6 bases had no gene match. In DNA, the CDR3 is TGCGCCAGCAGCCAAGATCCCGCTAGCGGGATCTACAATGAGCAGTTCTTC. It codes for CASSQDPASGIYNEQFF.